This T cell receptor beta chain was found in a study of T cells after yellow fever vaccination (dated by TCRdb to between 2019 and 2020). General notes on the study: The SMART-Seq v4 Ultra Low Input RNA kit was used to prepare libraries from fractions with low cell numbers. To follow T-cell clones before and after primary and booster YFV17D yellow fever vaccination, bulk TCR alpha and beta repertoires were sequenced over time. Two healthy male donors, one aged 18 to 30 and one aged 30 to 40 years, made up the cohort. Blood was drawn at multiple timepoints before and after primary and secondary immunization, with bulk PBMC replicates and cell subsets isolated.

In the paper's terms, the treatment or condition label means: live attenuated yellow fever vaccine strain. PBMCs were isolated from peripheral blood using a standard Ficoll-Paque protocol. CD4 and CD8 T-cell fractions were isolated with Dynabeads CD4 and CD8 positive selection kits. TriZol was used to extract RNA from bulk PBMCs, from CD4 and CD8 fractions, and from dextramer-positive and dextramer-negative fractions. V loses 1 base, J loses 4 bases, and the germline ends lie 6 bases apart. Taken from cysteine to phenylalanine, the CDR3 has 13 residues. Only CDR3 DNA remains: 39 bases, in frame from the first base. The CDR1 and CDR2 encoded by the germline V gene (reference sequence) are MNHEY and SMNVEV. The research as a whole found: Most clones expanded after primary vaccination (around 96% of CD4 and around 89% of CD8) were re-detected after the booster, suggesting that broad memory maintenance occurred. Computational filtering was needed because FACS-sorted repertoires could contain abundant contaminating clonotypes from the bulk population. A small share of clonotypes occurred in both CD4 and CD8 compartments, likely arising from convergent recombination. Compared with the primary T-cell response, the secondary T-cell response was weaker but faster, peaking on day 5 rather than day 15. The study included only a couple of donors, which limits how far the findings can be generalized.

The sequencer was an Illumina NovaSeq 6000. Synthesis of TCR cDNA relied on 5'RACE template switching, a step that introduced a universal primer site along with unique molecular identifiers. Priming for cDNA synthesis came from both the TCR alpha and TCR beta constant segments. Library amplification used two PCR steps, and the second PCR step added sample barcodes and sequencing adapters. Libraries were sequenced on Illumina HiSeq 2500 (2x100 bp) or NovaSeq (2x150 bp). The original methods were these. Demultiplexing of reads and collapsing into UMI consensus sequences were performed with MIGEC, and V(D)J alignment was carried out with MiXCR. Clonotypes responding to the vaccine were identified with edgeR on replicate PBMC samples, with the criteria of FDR below 0.01 and a log2 fold change above 5 up to day 15. CD4 or CD8 identity was assigned to each bulk clonotype according to whether the clonotype was present at higher abundance in the sequenced CD4 repertoire or the sequenced CD8 repertoire. TCRdb passed the public sequencing reads through fastp at Q25 and MiXCR, retaining productive beta sequences. When rows share a CDR3 protein, they turn into one entry using the most common DNA and genes. V and J calls and clone size were set by TCRdb, not the authors. A total of some 170,000 distinct CDR3 sequences appear in this sample, approximately 10% of them only once. About a third of the sample is held by the ten biggest clonotypes.

A few counts support this clonotype. There is no known antigen for this receptor. No base quality values were provided; no much bigger clone lies one nucleotide off. This TCR was sampled from a man aged 18 to 30 who received the YFV17D yellow fever vaccine. Recombination joined TRBV27 with TRBJ2-3; the D gene assignment is ambiguous. The sample was CD8+ T cells sorted from PBMCs, taken 45 days after the yellow fever booster vaccination. In nucleotide form, the sequence is TGTGCCAGCAGTTTATGGGGTTCAGATACGCAGTATTTT. It specifies CASSLWGSDTQYF.